This T cell receptor beta chain comes out of a study of T cells in Graves' hyperthyroidism and ophthalmopathy. Study context: Peripheral blood collection took place at initial diagnosis, before any treatment. Overall study results and limits: Expanded thyroid clonotypes (above 0.001) were mostly also found in blood.

Thyroid ultrasound, orbital computed tomography, clinical symptoms, and serum thyroxine and TRAb underpinned diagnoses. V lost 6 bases to trimming and J lost 3 bases; unmatched junction nucleotides: 9. The length of the CDR3 is 17 residues. Germline CDR1 and CDR2: SNHLY and FYNNEI. Regions amplified from RNA transcripts were the TCR beta CDR3 regions. The primer set for the first-round RT-PCR of the TCR CDR3 was HTBI. TCRdb ran MiXCR on the multiplex PCR reads and lists one entry per CDR3 protein. The table lists around 400,000 distinct CDR3 sequences, around a quarter of them singletons. This clonotype was counted ten times or more. As yet, its antigen is unknown.

V gene TRBV2 combines with J gene TRBJ2-3; 13 bases line up with TRBD2. The TCR comes from a man aged 45-60 years with Graves' hyperthyroidism. Sequencing input: blood. The CDR3 protein is CASSPAGLAGATDTQYF. CDR3 sequence (DNA): TGTGCCAGCAGCCCTGCTGGACTAGCGGGAGCTACAGATACGCAGTATTTT.